The 7 T cell receptor beta chains below were found in one sample sequenced in a study of blood T cell repertoires in COVID-19. Profiling relied on immunoSEQ multiplex PCR, and the TCRdb table lists in-frame clones only, not all of them. The sample carries roughly 330,000 clones, roughly 90% recorded once. Sequenced: peripheral blood. The receptors stem from a man aged 18-30 years who had recovered from COVID-19.

This chain links TRBV6-5 with TRBJ1-1; perhaps TRBD1 as D (5 bases). The CDR3 covers 13 residues. The V and J ends lost 2 bases and 7 bases respectively, with 11 bases between them. CDR1 and CDR2 (germline): MNHEY, SVGAGI. The CDR3 DNA is TGTGCCAGCAGTTACGCGGGGACCCATGAAGCTTTCTTT. Translating gives CASSYAGTHEAFF.

The chain recombines TRBV19 with TRBJ2-1; the D gene is possibly TRBD2 (5 bases). Germline values: CDR1 LNHDA, CDR2 SQIVND (reference sequence). The CDR3 covers 14 residues. V was trimmed by 4 bases and J by 4 bases, leaving 11 bases between them. The CDR3 protein is CASSRPSQYNEQFF. The CDR3 nucleotides are TGTGCCAGTAGTAGGCCTAGCCAATACAATGAGCAGTTCTTC.

J is TRBJ1-4 and V is TRBV21-1; the table assigns TRBD1, which was not confirmed against the DNA. TRBV21-1 is classified as a pseudogene. The CDR3 is 16 amino acids. The CDR3 DNA sequence: TGTGCCAGCACCGCGATCCATCAGGTAAGGAAAGAAAAACTGTTTTTT. Translation: CASTAIHQVRKEKLFF.

The V gene is TRBV7-9, the J gene TRBJ2-5; 7 positions match TRBD2. V was pared by 3 bases and J by 2 bases, with 3 bases of the junction left unmatched. There are 14 residues in the CDR3. Per germline, CDR1 SEHNR and CDR2 FQNEAQ (reference sequence). CDR3 loop: CASSFAGVQETQYF. CDR3 sequence (DNA): TGTGCCAGCAGCTTTGCGGGGGTGCAAGAGACCCAGTACTTC.

The J gene is TRBJ1-5, the V gene TRBV19; 9 nucleotides agree with TRBD1. Germline trimming cut 1 base from V and 4 bases from J; bases unmatched to any gene: 2. CDR1 is LNHDA and CDR2 is SQIVND in the germline V gene (reference sequence). This CDR3 is 15 amino acids long. CDR3 sequence: CASSIGGTGNQPQHF. The CDR3 DNA reads TGTGCCAGTAGTATAGGCGGGACAGGGAATCAGCCCCAGCATTTT.

The V and J genes are TRBV14 and TRBJ1-2, with 7 bases that match TRBD1. The ends lost 3 bases at V and 7 bases at J; junction bases unmatched: 5. The CDR3 loop spans 13 amino acids. CDR1 and CDR2 (germline): SGHDN, FVKESK. In DNA form, the CDR3 reads TGTGCCAGCAGCCAGCTGACAGGGTTTGGCTACACCTTC. Protein sequence: CASSQLTGFGYTF.

This chain connects TRBV19 to TRBJ2-3; D possibly corresponds to TRBD1 (6 bases). The CDR3 sequence is 16 residues long. Trimming took 4 bases from V and 2 from J, leaving 16 bases between them. CDR1 is LNHDA and CDR2 is SQIVND in the germline V gene (reference sequence). CDR3 DNA sequence: TGTGCCAGTAGTACAGGACAGAAACCCTTCACAGATACGCAGTATTTT. Its protein is CASSTGQKPFTDTQYF.